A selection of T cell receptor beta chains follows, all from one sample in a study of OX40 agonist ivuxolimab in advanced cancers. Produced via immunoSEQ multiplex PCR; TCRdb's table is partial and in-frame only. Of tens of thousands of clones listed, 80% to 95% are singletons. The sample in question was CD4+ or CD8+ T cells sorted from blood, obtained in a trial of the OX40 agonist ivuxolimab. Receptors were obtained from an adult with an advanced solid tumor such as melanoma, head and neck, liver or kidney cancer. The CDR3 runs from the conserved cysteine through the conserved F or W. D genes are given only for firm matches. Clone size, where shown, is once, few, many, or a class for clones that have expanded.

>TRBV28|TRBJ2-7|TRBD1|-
CASSLGTGDEQYF
TGTGCCAGCAGTCTCGGGACAGGGGACGAGCAGTACTTC
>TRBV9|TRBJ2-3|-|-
CASSLKGETDTQYF
TGTGCCAGCAGCCTCAAGGGGGAGACAGATACGCAGTATTTT
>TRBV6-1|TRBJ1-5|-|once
CATQTGPIQPQHF
TGTGCAACTCAGACAGGCCCAATTCAGCCCCAGCATTTT
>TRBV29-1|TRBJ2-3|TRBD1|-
CSATPGQGFTDTQYF
TGCTCCGCAACACCGGGACAGGGATTCACAGATACGCAGTATTTT
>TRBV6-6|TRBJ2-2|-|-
CASRQTETGELFF
TGTGCCAGCAGACAGACAGAGACCGGGGAGCTGTTTTTT
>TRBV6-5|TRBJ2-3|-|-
CASSSPGADTQYF
TGTGCCAGCAGTTCTCCGGGTGCAGATACGCAGTATTTT
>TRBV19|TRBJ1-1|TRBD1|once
CASSVRGLTEAFF
TGTGCCAGTAGTGTCAGGGGGCTCACTGAAGCTTTCTTT
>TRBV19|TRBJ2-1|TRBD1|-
CASTAGTGVLNEQFF
TGTGCCAGTACCGCCGGGACAGGGGTTCTCAATGAGCAGTTCTTC
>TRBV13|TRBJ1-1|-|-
CASGGLGSEAFF
TGTGCCAGCGGGGGCTTGGGATCTGAAGCTTTCTTT
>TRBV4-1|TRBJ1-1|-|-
CASSPGTGIEAFF
TGCGCCAGCAGCCCGGGAACGGGGATTGAAGCTTTCTTT
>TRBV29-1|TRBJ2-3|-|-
CSALDRNTDTQYF
TGCAGCGCTTTGGACCGAAACACAGATACGCAGTATTTT
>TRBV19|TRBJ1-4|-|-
CASSTRQLNEKLFF
TGTGCCAGTAGTACCAGACAGCTTAATGAAAAACTGTTTTTT
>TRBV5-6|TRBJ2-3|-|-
CASSLASETDTQYF
TGTGCCAGCAGCTTGGCTAGCGAAACAGATACGCAGTATTTT
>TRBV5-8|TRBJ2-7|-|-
CASSWAAGPYEQYF
TGTGCCAGCAGCTGGGCGGCCGGGCCCTACGAGCAGTACTTC
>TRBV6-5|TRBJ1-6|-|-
CASSPSGENSPLHF
TGTGCCAGCAGCCCCTCAGGGGAGAATTCACCCCTCCACTTT
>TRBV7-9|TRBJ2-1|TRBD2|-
CASHRAGDNEQFF
TGTGCCAGCCACCGAGCGGGGGACAATGAGCAGTTCTTC
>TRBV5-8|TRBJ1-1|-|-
CASSLVQTPEAFF
TGTGCCAGCAGCTTGGTTCAGACCCCTGAAGCTTTCTTT
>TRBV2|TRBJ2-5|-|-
CASSGGRTSLEETQYF
TGTGCCAGCAGTGGGGGCAGGACCTCGCTGGAGGAGACCCAGTACTTC
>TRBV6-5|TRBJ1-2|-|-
CASSYGGNGYTF
TGTGCCAGCAGTTATGGGGGGAATGGCTACACCTTC
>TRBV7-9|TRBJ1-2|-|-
CASSLDAKEPHYGYTF
TGTGCCAGCAGCTTAGACGCGAAGGAGCCCCACTATGGCTACACCTTC
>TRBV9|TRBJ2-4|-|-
CASSVGSSDDIQYF
TGTGCCAGCAGCGTAGGTTCTAGCGACGACATTCAGTACTTC
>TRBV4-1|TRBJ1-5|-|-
CASSQGTQQPQHF
TGCGCCAGCAGCCAAGGGACACAACAGCCCCAGCATTTT
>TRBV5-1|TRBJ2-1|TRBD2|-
CASSLAGGNYNEQFF
TGCGCCAGCAGCTTAGCGGGGGGGAACTACAATGAGCAGTTCTTC
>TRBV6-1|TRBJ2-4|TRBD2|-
CASTDDPGGNIQYF
TGTGCCAGCACCGACGATCCGGGGGGGAACATTCAGTACTTC
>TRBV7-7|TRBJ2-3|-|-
CASGLDYTDTQYF
TGTGCTAGCGGCTTAGACTACACAGATACGCAGTATTTT
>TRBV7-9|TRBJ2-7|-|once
CASSLLGSYEQYF
TGTGCCAGCAGCTTACTGGGCAGCTACGAGCAGTACTTC
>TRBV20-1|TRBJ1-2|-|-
CSAGSYGYTF
TGCAGTGCTGGGAGCTATGGCTACACCTTC
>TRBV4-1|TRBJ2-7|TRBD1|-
CASSLRDSLSPLSYEQYF
TGCGCCAGCAGCCTACGGGACAGCCTTTCACCATTATCCTACGAGCAGTACTTC
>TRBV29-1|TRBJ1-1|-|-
CSVGAGNTEAFF
TGCAGCGTTGGAGCAGGGAATACTGAAGCTTTCTTT
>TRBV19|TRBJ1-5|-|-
CASRPGHPYSNQPQHF
TGTGCCAGTAGGCCCGGACACCCCTATAGCAATCAGCCCCAGCATTTT
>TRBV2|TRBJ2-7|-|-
CASTERSLGEQYF
TGTGCCAGCACCGAGCGCTCCCTCGGCGAGCAGTACTTC
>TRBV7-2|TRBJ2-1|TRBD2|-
CASSLGGGAGYEQFF
TGTGCCAGCAGCTTAGGCGGGGGGGCTGGTTATGAGCAGTTCTTC
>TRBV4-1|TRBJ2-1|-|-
CASSQDRGSEQFF
TGCGCCAGCAGCCAAGACAGGGGATCTGAGCAGTTCTTC
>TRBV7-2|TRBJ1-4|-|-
CASSLAGLTNEKLFF
TGTGCCAGCAGCTTAGCTGGTCTAACTAATGAAAAACTGTTTTTT
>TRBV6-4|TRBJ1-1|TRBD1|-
CASSEGTENTEAFF
TGTGCCAGCAGTGAAGGGACAGAAAACACTGAAGCTTTCTTT
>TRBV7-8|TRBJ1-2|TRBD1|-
CASSFISDRGRGGYTF
TGTGCCAGCAGCTTCATATCGGACAGGGGGCGGGGTGGCTACACCTTC
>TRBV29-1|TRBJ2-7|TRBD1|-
CSVEGPGGSYEQYF
TGCAGCGTTGAAGGGCCAGGGGGTTCCTACGAGCAGTACTTC
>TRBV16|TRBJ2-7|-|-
CASSQSSSYEQYF
TGTGCCAGCAGCCAATCTTCCAGCTACGAGCAGTACTTC
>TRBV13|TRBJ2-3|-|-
CASSLLGSSTDTQYF
TGTGCCAGCAGCTTATTGGGCTCTAGCACAGATACGCAGTATTTT
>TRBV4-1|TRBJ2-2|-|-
CASSQTGTGELFF
TGCGCCAGCAGCCAAACGGGGACCGGGGAGCTGTTTTTT
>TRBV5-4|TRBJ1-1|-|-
CASSRVTGNTEAFF
TGTGCCAGCAGCCGTGTGACAGGGAACACTGAAGCTTTCTTT
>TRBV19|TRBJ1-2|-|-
CASSDPDRFAYGYTF
TGTGCCAGTAGCGACCCGGACAGATTCGCCTATGGCTACACCTTC
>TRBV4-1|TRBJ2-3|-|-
CASSQDWGEEGTDTQYF
TGCGCCAGCAGCCAAGATTGGGGGGAGGAGGGCACAGATACGCAGTATTTT
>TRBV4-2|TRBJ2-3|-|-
CASSQDGGGAFTDTQYF
TGTGCCAGCAGCCAAGATGGAGGGGGGGCTTTCACAGATACGCAGTATTTT
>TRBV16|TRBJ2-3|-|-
CASSPPHVGDTQYF
TGTGCCAGCAGCCCTCCGCACGTCGGAGATACGCAGTATTTT
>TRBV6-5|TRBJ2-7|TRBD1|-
CASRQSQGAREQYF
TGTGCCAGCAGACAGTCACAGGGGGCTCGCGAGCAGTACTTC
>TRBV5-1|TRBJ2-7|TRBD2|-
CASKPGGPSPYEQYF
TGCGCCAGCAAACCGGGAGGGCCCTCTCCCTACGAGCAGTACTTC
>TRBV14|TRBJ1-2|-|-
CASSQELLGANYGYTF
TGTGCCAGCAGCCAAGAATTGCTCGGGGCTAACTATGGCTACACCTTC
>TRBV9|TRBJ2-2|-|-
CASSVDSPNTGELFF
TGTGCCAGCAGCGTAGACAGCCCGAACACCGGGGAGCTGTTTTTT
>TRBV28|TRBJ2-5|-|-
CASSFSDQGIEETQYF
TGTGCCAGCAGCTTTTCAGATCAGGGGATTGAGGAGACCCAGTACTTC